Presented here are 2 T cell receptor beta chains from one specimen sequenced in a study of CD8 T cells in Susac syndrome (dated by TCRdb to about 2019). To prepare the library, the immunoSEQ multiplex PCR assay was applied. RNA was extracted using the RNeasy kit, and roughly 0.5 to 1 microgram was reverse transcribed with random hexamers. TCRdb reran the public reads through fastp at Q25 and MiXCR, keeping productive beta chains. Every entry covers one CDR3 protein and lists the most common genes and DNA from its rows. The sample has 240,000 or so distinct CDR3 sequences on record, 90% to 96% of them singletons. The ten largest clonotypes hold approximately 0.1% of the sample. Sequenced sample: CD4+ T cells from PBMCs. The receptor source for this set is a human donor with Susac syndrome.

V gene TRBV29-1 combines with J gene TRBJ1-1; D unclear. The CDR3 is 11 residues long. Germline V gene lookup returns CDR1 SQVTM and CDR2 ANQGSEA. The V end was cut by 6 bases, the J end by 6 bases, with 11 bases between. CDR3 nucleotide sequence: TGCAGCGTCTCTAAGGCGTCTGAAGCTTTCTTT. Translating it yields CSVSKASEAFF.

The rearrangement uses TRBV19 and TRBJ1-2, with D hard to call. The V gene's germline CDR1 is LNHDA and CDR2 SQIVND (reference sequence). V lost 8 bases and J lost 7, with 8 bases in between. CDR3 size: 10 residues. CDR3 protein: CASRSVGYTF. DNA of the CDR3: TGTGCCAGTCGATCGGTTGGCTACACCTTC.